The text below deals with one T cell receptor (beta chain). Its specificity is unknown. PCR amplification relied on 60 Vbeta primers (plus 13 Jbeta primers). Profiled with immunoSEQ multiplex PCR; TCRdb holds only in-frame clones, not every one. The sample lists 160,000 or so clones, about 80% occurring once. Trimming took off 3 bases at V and 3 bases at J, with 9 bases between the two ends. The CDR3 length is 13 residues. From germline, CDR1 is MNHEY and CDR2 SMNVEV (reference sequence). Although they were nominally healthy when sampled, donors likely had unrecorded immune exposures. The data were taken from a study of cytomegalovirus exposure and HLA in healthy donors. Study-wide results and limits: Exclusion applied to some V segments, including TRBV6-2 and TRBV6-3, as they were indistinguishable. TCR beta V segments were, for the most part, productive about 87% or about 30% of the time in an earlier analysis.

Source material: PBMCs. This clonotype was obtained from a woman aged 40-49 years in good health and CMV-seronegative. The chain has TRBV27 and TRBJ2-7, with a tentative D call TRBD2 (6 bases). Here the CDR3 reads CASSLAGFYEQYF. The CDR3 DNA follows: TGTGCCAGCAGTTTGGCGGGGTTCTACGAGCAGTACTTC.